The rows below give T cell receptor beta chains drawn from one sample of a study of shared clonotypes between healthy human individuals. Sequenced by immunoSEQ multiplex PCR; TCRdb stores in-frame clones only, minus some. Of fewer than 500,000 clones in the sample, around 79% were seen once. Sample: PBMCs. The origin of the receptors is a woman aged 40 to 50 in good health. Some clones in this sample may be carry-over from other donors' samples. Both conserved end residues are part of each CDR3. Each record gives: V gene, clone size, J gene, D gene, CDR3 DNA, CDR3 protein. The D gene is left open where the match is weak. A row's size may be missing; if present it is once, few, many or a size class.

v_gene: TRBV4-1; abundance: -; j_gene: TRBJ2-1; d_gene: -; CDR3nt: TGCGCCAGCAGGTCGGGGGAGACCTACAATGAGCAGTTCTTC; CDR3aa: CASRSGETYNEQFF
v_gene: TRBV19; abundance: -; j_gene: TRBJ2-7; d_gene: TRBD1; CDR3nt: TGTGCCAGTAGTATACAGGGGGCCTACGAGCAGTACTTC; CDR3aa: CASSIQGAYEQYF
v_gene: TRBV5-1; abundance: -; j_gene: TRBJ2-7; d_gene: TRBD1; CDR3nt: TGCGCCAGCTCCGACAGGGGGACCCACGAGCAGTACTTC; CDR3aa: CASSDRGTHEQYF
v_gene: TRBV7-9; abundance: once; j_gene: TRBJ1-4; d_gene: -; CDR3nt: TGTGCCAGCAGGGCAGGGGATGAAAAACTGTTTTTT; CDR3aa: CASRAGDEKLFF
v_gene: TRBV7-2; abundance: -; j_gene: TRBJ2-1; d_gene: TRBD2; CDR3nt: TGTGCCAGCAGCTCCCACGGGGGGAGCGCCTACAATGAGCAGTTCTTC; CDR3aa: CASSSHGGSAYNEQFF
v_gene: TRBV4-3; abundance: -; j_gene: TRBJ1-1; d_gene: -; CDR3nt: TGCGCCAGCAGCCACAGTACCAACATGAACACTGAAGCTTTCTTT; CDR3aa: CASSHSTNMNTEAFF
v_gene: TRBV19; abundance: -; j_gene: TRBJ1-2; d_gene: -; CDR3nt: TGTGCCAGTAGTCACACCTCCGGCTATGGCTACACCTTC; CDR3aa: CASSHTSGYGYTF
v_gene: TRBV5-1; abundance: -; j_gene: TRBJ2-2; d_gene: -; CDR3nt: TGCGCCAGCAGCTCCAGGACAGAGGGCGGGGAGCTGTTTTTT; CDR3aa: CASSSRTEGGELFF
v_gene: TRBV29-1; abundance: few; j_gene: TRBJ2-7; d_gene: TRBD2; CDR3nt: TGCAGCGTTGTCGGGGGGGGCTGGGAGCAGTACTTC; CDR3aa: CSVVGGGWEQYF
v_gene: TRBV19; abundance: -; j_gene: TRBJ2-3; d_gene: -; CDR3nt: TGTGCCAGTAGTATATCAGTAACAGATACGCAGTATTTT; CDR3aa: CASSISVTDTQYF
v_gene: TRBV6-6; abundance: few; j_gene: TRBJ2-1; d_gene: -; CDR3nt: TGTGCCAGCAGCTACCCGAACAATGAGCAGTTCTTC; CDR3aa: CASSYPNNEQFF
v_gene: TRBV4-2; abundance: -; j_gene: TRBJ1-4; d_gene: TRBD1; CDR3nt: TGTGCCAGCAGCCTCACGGGTGGGACAGTTAATGAAAAACTGTTTTTT; CDR3aa: CASSLTGGTVNEKLFF
v_gene: TRBV7-9; abundance: -; j_gene: TRBJ1-4; d_gene: -; CDR3nt: TGTGCCAGCAGCTCCAAGACAGGTTTTGGTGAAAAACTGTTTTTT; CDR3aa: CASSSKTGFGEKLFF